In its sample, the clone carrying this T cell receptor beta chain was seen a few times. Its antigen is as yet unknown. What was sequenced were expressed TCRB transcripts, since all of the isolated RNA had been reverse transcribed. TCRdb keeps only in-frame clones here, not all; method: immunoSEQ multiplex PCR. Of 130,000 to 150,000 clones in the sample, roughly 7.2% are singletons; the top ten hold around 1.5%. V lost 1 base to trimming and J lost 5 bases; unmatched junction nucleotides: 9. Germline V gene data show CDR1 as SGHNT and CDR2 as YENEEA. This CDR3 has 17 residues. The data derive from a study of beta chain features in type 1 diabetes. Study summary: Patients looked much like healthy donors when it came to age, gender and cell yields.

General observations from the study: VDJ junctions sequenced from type 1 diabetes patients showed fewer insertions and more deletions.

A single heparinised draw of approximately 110 mL on average was taken per donor. Markers CD45RO/CCR7/CD25/CD127/CD95/CD27 served to sort CD4+ naive, central memory, regulatory and stem cell-like memory cells. The receptor's source is a woman aged 25 to 39 in good health. The chain uses TRBV11-3 and TRBJ2-1; TRBD2 matches 9 bases. The sequenced material came from central memory CD4+ T cells from blood. CDR3 nucleotides: TGTGCCAGCAGCTTAGGTTCCACTAGCGGGTCGAACAATGAGCAGTTCTTC. It encodes CASSLGSTSGSNNEQFF.